Given below is one TCR beta chain in context. The authors' processing: The assay estimated nucleated cells by amplifying reference gene primers. Some clones are missing from TCRdb's copy, which holds only in-frame ones; the method was immunoSEQ multiplex PCR. D and trimming come from the DNA, and the V and J calls and clone size come from that table. The sample has 210,000 or so clones; approximately 80% are singletons. The sample originates from a study of blood T cell repertoires in COVID-19. On the study more broadly: Sources were T cells, B-cell-depleted T cells, or PBMCs; the material itself was cDNA or gDNA.

The study recruited people aged roughly 18 to 95 years across some 23 US areas. Cohorts were determined from participant-reported clinical history. The sample consisted of PBMCs or T cells enriched from blood (not recorded which). This TCR came from a young man with acute COVID-19.

DNA of the CDR3: TGTGCCAGCAGCATGAACAGGGTCATCACCGGGGAGCTGTTTTTT. This translates into CASSMNRVITGELFF. The J gene is TRBJ2-2, the V gene TRBV5-4; TRBD1 is a possible D gene (6 bases). V lost 4 bases and J 4 bases, leaving 14 bases between the germline ends. Germline assignment: CDR1 SGHNT and CDR2 YYREEE (reference sequence). The CDR3 length is 15 residues.